Listed here are 30 T cell receptor beta chains from one sample, sequenced in a study of T cell responses to AZD1222 COVID-19 vaccine. Sequencing used immunoSEQ multiplex PCR; TCRdb keeps in-frame clones, though not all of them. The sample includes tens of thousands of clones, just over 90% of them seen just once. This specimen consisted of peripheral blood, obtained 28 days after the second dose of the MenACWY control vaccine. The source is an adult who received the MenACWY meningococcal vaccine as a control.

V gene TRBV4-1 combines with J gene TRBJ1-4, with D hard to call. Trimming shortened V by 0 bases and J by 5 bases, and 4 bases separated the two germline ends. Germline V gene sequence: CDR1 MGHRA, CDR2 YSYEKL. The CDR3 consists of 13 residues. The CDR3 nucleotides are TGCGCCAGCAGCCAAGACCCAAATGAAAAACTGTTTTTT. Translating it yields CASSQDPNEKLFF.

The rearrangement joins TRBV6-5 to TRBJ1-2, with D possibly TRBD1 on 5 matching bases. V was cut by 7 bases and J by 8 bases, with 17 bases left in between. The CDR3 has 13 amino acids. Per germline, CDR1 MNHEY and CDR2 SVGAGI. The CDR3, as DNA: TGTGCCAGCATCTTTCGTGCAGGGAGCGGCTACACCTTC. This codes for CASIFRAGSGYTF.

The V call is TRBV7-9, the J call TRBJ2-7, with TRBD2 matching 9 bases. The germline V gene encodes CDR1 SEHNR and CDR2 FQNEAQ (reference sequence). The trim removed 7 bases at V and 6 bases at J, leaving 7 bases unmatched. The length of the CDR3 is 13 residues. In nucleotides, the CDR3 is TGTGCCAGCACCCCGCGGGGGGGCGGCGAGCAGTACTTC. It codes for CASTPRGGGEQYF. Using reference TRBV7-9 and TRBJ2-7 for the parts outside the CDR3, the full variable domain is DTGVSQNPRHKITKRGQNVTFRCDPISEHNRLYWYRQTLGQGPEFLTYFQNEAQLEKSRLLSDRFSAERPKGSFSTLEIQRTEQGDSAMYLCASTPRGGGEQYFGPGTRLTVT.

The chain couples TRBV3-1 (or the pseudogene TRBV3-2) to TRBJ2-5; D unresolved. Trimming took 1 base from V and 3 from J, leaving 6 bases between them. Germline V gives CDR1 LGHDT, CDR2 YNNKEL (reference sequence). The CDR3 length is 13 residues. The chain's CDR3 is CASSQVPEETQYF. CDR3 bases: TGTGCCAGCAGCCAAGTACCTGAAGAGACCCAGTACTTC.

The rearrangement links TRBV7-8 to TRBJ1-4; D uncertain. V dropped 0 bases and J dropped 2 bases, with 10 bases sitting between them. CDR3 length: 16 amino acids. The germline V gene has CDR1 SGHVS and CDR2 FQNEAQ. The CDR3 reads CASSLAGFVTNEKLFF. The DNA for the CDR3 is TGTGCCAGCAGCTTAGCGGGTTTTGTGACTAATGAAAAACTGTTTTTT.

The rearrangement joins TRBV6-2 or TRBV6-3 to TRBJ1-6; 8 positions agree with TRBD1. CDR3 length: 16 amino acids. Germline V lookup: CDR1 MNHEY, CDR2 SVGEGT. J gave up 7 bases and V 6 bases, and 11 bases lay outside the gene matches. The CDR3: CASSSLGGQANSPLHF. In DNA form, the CDR3 reads TGTGCCAGCAGCTCCCTTGGGGGACAGGCGAATTCACCCCTCCACTTT.

The V gene is TRBV27, the J gene TRBJ1-1; 7 bases are a match to TRBD1. CDR1 and CDR2 from the germline V gene are MNHEY and SMNVEV (reference sequence). The CDR3 consists of 14 residues. V lost 6 bases to trimming and J lost 2 bases; unmatched junction nucleotides: 6. The CDR3 sequence: CASRRGTANTEAFF. In DNA, the CDR3 is TGTGCCAGCAGAAGGGGGACAGCCAACACTGAAGCTTTCTTT.

V gene TRBV2 combines with J gene TRBJ1-5; D is unresolved. The V end lost 6 bases, the J end lost 0 bases, and 12 bases lay between the germline ends. CDR1 and CDR2 (germline): SNHLY, FYNNEI. CDR3 length: 15 residues. The CDR3: CASRGTGFSNQPQHF. The CDR3 region has the DNA TGTGCCAGCAGGGGCACGGGGTTTAGCAATCAGCCCCAGCATTTT.

The chain uses TRBV5-4 and TRBJ2-1; 11 nucleotides align to TRBD1. Losses at the gene ends were 5 bases for V and 8 bases for J; bases not matched to a gene: 6. This CDR3 spans 14 amino acids. Germline values: CDR1 SGHNT, CDR2 YYREEE (reference sequence). CDR3 bases: TGTGCCAGCAGTTGGGGACAGGGGGGGGATGAGCAGTTCTTC. As protein: CASSWGQGGDEQFF.

The chain recombines TRBV27 with TRBJ1-4; no definite D call. There are 15 residues in the CDR3. Trimming removed 6 bases from V and 8 bases from J, with 19 bases in between. Germline CDR1 is MNHEY and CDR2 is SMNVEV (reference sequence). CDR3 amino acids: CASRRGSGTAEKLFF. CDR3 nucleotide sequence: TGTGCCAGCAGGAGAGGTTCAGGAACAGCCGAAAAACTGTTTTTT.

CDR3 in DNA: TGTGCCACCGAACAGGGGGATACGCAGTATTTT. Its translation is CATEQGDTQYF. The V gene is TRBV6-5, the J gene TRBJ2-3, with 7 bases lining up with TRBD1. This CDR3 is 11 amino acids long. Germline V gene lookup returns CDR1 MNHEY and CDR2 SVGAGI. V shed 10 bases and J 6 bases; nucleotides not matched to a gene: 4.

This clone was seen once. The chain has TRBV3-1 (or the pseudogene TRBV3-2) and TRBJ2-3; D perhaps matches TRBD2 (6 bases). CDR1 is LGHDT, CDR2 YNNKEL, per germline (reference sequence). Trimming shortened V by 0 bases and J by 6 bases, and 10 bases separated the two germline ends. This CDR3 contains 14 residues. The CDR3 is CASSQDVRGDTQYF. CDR3 nucleotides: TGTGCCAGCAGCCAAGATGTACGGGGGGATACGCAGTATTTT.

The gene calls are TRBV6-4 and TRBJ1-1; D is unclear. This CDR3 has 13 amino acids. The germline CDR1 and CDR2 sequences are MRHNA and SNTAGT. Between the trimmed V and J ends, which lost 3 bases and 5 bases, there was a span of 10 bases. The CDR3 here is CASSEQLSTEAFF. CDR3 nucleotides: TGTGCCAGCAGTGAACAGTTGAGTACTGAAGCTTTCTTT.

CDR3 DNA: TGTGCCAGCAGCGAAGGACTAGCGGGGAGGGGAGATACGCAGTATTTT. This sequence encodes CASSEGLAGRGDTQYF. The chain employs TRBV9 and TRBJ2-3, with 12 nucleotides matching TRBD2. With 3 bases clipped from V and 5 bases from J, the junction kept 7 bases outside the gene matches. Germline CDR1 and CDR2: SGDLS and YYNGEE. This CDR3 spans 16 amino acids.

The chain links TRBV4-2 to TRBJ2-7; possible D gene TRBD2, 6 bases. The V gene's germline CDR1 is LGHNA and CDR2 YNFKEQ. The CDR3 extends over 14 amino acids. Trimming pared 4 bases from V and 6 bases from J, leaving 16 bases between. The CDR3 sequence: CASSPSTEGIEQYF. The CDR3 DNA follows: TGTGCCAGCAGCCCCTCAACGGAGGGGATCGAGCAGTACTTC.

CDR3 in DNA: TGTGCCAGCAGTCGGGTAGCGGGCGCAGATACGCAGTATTTT. It encodes CASSRVAGADTQYF. The chain recombines TRBV27 with TRBJ2-3; TRBD2 aligns across 7 bases. J gave up 4 bases and V 5 bases, and 6 bases lay outside the gene matches. In germline, CDR1 is MNHEY, CDR2 SMNVEV (reference sequence). The CDR3 contains 14 residues.

This chain joins TRBV3-1 (or the pseudogene TRBV3-2) and TRBJ1-3; D not resolved. CDR3 length: 13 residues. Germline V gene lookup returns CDR1 LGHDT and CDR2 YNNKEL (reference sequence). The V and J ends lost 4 bases and 8 bases respectively, with 12 bases between them. CDR3: CASSPSGVDTIYF. The CDR3 DNA sequence: TGTGCCAGCAGCCCCTCCGGGGTGGACACCATATATTTT.

This chain uses TRBV20-1 with TRBJ2-7; no clear D. Germline loops: CDR1 DFQATT, CDR2 SNEGSKA (reference sequence). CDR3 length equals 13 residues. Trimming cost V 3 bases and J 5 bases, with 14 bases left between them. CDR3 loop: CSASPPGVDEQYF. CDR3 in DNA: TGCAGTGCTAGTCCCCCAGGCGTGGACGAGCAGTACTTC.

The J gene is TRBJ1-4, the V gene TRBV30; tentative D call: TRBD1 (6 bases). Trimming shortened V by 4 bases and J by 8 bases, and 17 bases separated the two germline ends. Germline values: CDR1 GTSNPN, CDR2 SVGIG (reference sequence). The CDR3 totals 14 residues. The CDR3 bases are TGTGCCTGGAACAAGGGAGGGGGGAGCGAAAAACTGTTTTTT. This encodes CAWNKGGGSEKLFF.

The CDR3 is CASSELGREPYNEQFF. Written as DNA, the CDR3 is TGTGCCAGCAGTGAATTGGGGCGGGAACCCTACAATGAGCAGTTCTTC. V gene TRBV6-1 combines with J gene TRBJ2-1, with D perhaps matching TRBD2 (6 bases). Trimming removed 2 bases at V and 2 bases at J, with 13 bases between. Germline V gene data show CDR1 as MNHNS and CDR2 as SASEGT. The CDR3 extends over 16 amino acids.

The chain uses TRBV3-1 (or the pseudogene TRBV3-2) and TRBJ2-5, with D tentatively TRBD2 (6 bases). The CDR3 loop spans 15 amino acids. Germline V gene lookup returns CDR1 LGHDT and CDR2 YNNKEL (reference sequence). V dropped 7 bases and J dropped 5 bases, with 20 bases sitting between them. The CDR3 sequence is CASTPRGGISETQYF. The CDR3 nucleotides are TGTGCCAGCACTCCGAGGGGCGGGATAAGCGAGACCCAGTACTTC.

The rearrangement uses TRBV9 and TRBJ1-2, with TRBD1 as a possible D gene (5 bases). The length of the CDR3 is 13 residues. V gave up 0 bases and J gave up 4 bases, with 7 bases separating them. The V gene's germline CDR1 is SGDLS and CDR2 YYNGEE. The CDR3 region is CASSVGGSYGYTF. The CDR3 DNA follows: TGTGCCAGCAGCGTAGGGGGCTCCTATGGCTACACCTTC.

The rearrangement links TRBV7-6 to TRBJ2-7; D is undetermined. CDR1 and CDR2 from the germline V gene are SGHVS and FNYEAQ. The V end was cut by 5 bases, the J end by 0 bases, with 8 bases between. The CDR3 sequence is 13 residues long. For the CDR3, the DNA is TGTGCCAGCAGCGGTAAAAGCTCCTACGAGCAGTACTTC. Residues: CASSGKSSYEQYF.

On this clone itself: Its ends do not fully match the called genes, so a read error is possible. This rearrangement joins TRBV7-7 to TRBJ2-2, with D possibly matching TRBD1 (5 bases). Germline CDR1 reads SSHAT; CDR2 reads FNYEAQ (reference sequence). The CDR3 totals 13 residues. Written as DNA, the CDR3 is TGTGCTAGCAGCCCACAGGTCACCGGGGAGCTGTTTTTT. Protein: CASSPQVTGELFF.

The rearrangement joins TRBV29-1 to TRBJ2-5; 7 nucleotides align to TRBD1. Germline CDR1 and CDR2: SQVTM and ANQGSEA. CDR3 length: 13 residues. V lost 5 bases and J lost 3; bases outside the gene matches: 6. CDR3 loop: CSVTGQAEETQYF. The CDR3 coding sequence is TGCAGCGTTACCGGACAGGCGGAAGAGACCCAGTACTTC.

The chain employs TRBV28 and TRBJ2-7; D not resolved. The CDR3 totals 15 residues. Germline assignment: CDR1 MDHEN and CDR2 SYDVKM. Trimming removed 8 bases from V and 2 bases from J, with 19 bases in between. The CDR3 DNA sequence: TGTGCCAGCGGCCTTGTGGGGTTCTTTACCTACGAGCAGTACTTC. This gives the protein CASGLVGFFTYEQYF.

The chain combines TRBV7-2 with TRBJ2-5; no firm D call. The CDR3 extends over 12 amino acids. Germline V gene data show CDR1 as SGHTA and CDR2 as FQGNSA. Deletions cut 5 bases from V and 0 bases from J, with 4 bases between. CDR3 nucleotide sequence: TGTGCCAGCAGCCCCTACCAAGAGACCCAGTACTTC. Translated, it gives CASSPYQETQYF.

This rearrangement joins TRBV2 to TRBJ1-4, with a tentative D call TRBD1 (5 bases). CDR3 length: 13 residues. Germline lookup yields CDR1 SNHLY and CDR2 FYNNEI. V gave up 7 bases and J gave up 8 bases, with 14 bases separating them. CDR3 sequence reads: CASNRGPLEKLFF. The CDR3 bases are TGTGCCAGCAATAGGGGCCCCTTAGAAAAACTGTTTTTT.

The chain carries TRBV29-1 and TRBJ2-1; TRBD1 might be the D (6 bases). Looked up from germline, CDR1 is SQVTM and CDR2 is ANQGSEA. The CDR3 contains 13 residues. Trimming shortened V by 4 bases and J by 8 bases, and 15 bases separated the two germline ends. CDR3 protein: CSVGAGVKDEQFF. The CDR3 DNA is TGCAGCGTTGGCGCAGGGGTGAAGGATGAGCAGTTCTTC.

The chain is built from TRBV7-8 and TRBJ2-7; 7 bases agree with TRBD2. Per germline, CDR1 SGHVS and CDR2 FQNEAQ. V dropped 3 bases and J dropped 2; count of bases not matched to a gene: 4. This CDR3 has 14 residues. CDR3 nucleotide sequence: TGTGCCAGCAGCTTGGGAGGGAGTCCCTACGAGCAGTACTTC. Residues: CASSLGGSPYEQYF.